This paragraph reports one TCR beta chain. Its antigen is unidentified. Trimming took off 5 bases at V and 7 bases at J, with 9 bases between the two ends. Germline-derived CDR1 and CDR2 are LNHDA and SQIVND (reference sequence). This CDR3 is 12 amino acids long. This sample is drawn from a study of identical twins. Study outcomes and limitations: A lower insertion count was a feature of abundant cord blood beta clonotypes, with no such feature in memory repertoires.

TCRdb independently ran MiXCR on the 5' RACE reads; one entry per CDR3 protein. The sample contains around 480,000 distinct CDR3 sequences, around 14% of which appear only once. The same sample was also studied in work on yellow fever vaccine responses in identical twins. As that study records: Twins showed a vaccine T cell response that reportedly seemed partly convergent, partly personalized.

V and J are TRBV19 and TRBJ2-1; unclear D gene. The receptor comes from a woman under 30 in good health. The specimen was CD4+ T cells sorted from blood. The CDR3 DNA reads as TGTGCCAGTAGTCTTATAAGGAATGAGCAGTTCTTC. Its protein is CASSLIRNEQFF. Drawing the rest from reference TRBV19 and TRBJ2-1, the complete variable domain is DGGITQSPKYLFRKEGQNVTLSCEQNLNHDAMYWYRQDPGQGLRLIYYSQIVNDFQKGDIAEGYSVSREKKESFPLTVTSAQKNPTAFYLCASSLIRNEQFFGPGTRLTVL.